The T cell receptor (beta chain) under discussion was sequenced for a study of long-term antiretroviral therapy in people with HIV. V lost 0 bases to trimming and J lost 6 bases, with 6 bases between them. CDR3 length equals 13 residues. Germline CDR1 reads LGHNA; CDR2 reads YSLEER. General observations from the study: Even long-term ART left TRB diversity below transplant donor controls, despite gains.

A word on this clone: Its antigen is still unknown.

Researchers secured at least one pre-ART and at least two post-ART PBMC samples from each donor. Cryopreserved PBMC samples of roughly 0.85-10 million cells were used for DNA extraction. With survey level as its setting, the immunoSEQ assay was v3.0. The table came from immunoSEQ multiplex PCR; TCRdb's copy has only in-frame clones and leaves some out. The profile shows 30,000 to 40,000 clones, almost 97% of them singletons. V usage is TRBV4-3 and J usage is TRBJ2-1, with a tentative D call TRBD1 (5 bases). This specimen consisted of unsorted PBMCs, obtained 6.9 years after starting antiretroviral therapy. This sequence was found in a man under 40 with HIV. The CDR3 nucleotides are TGCGCCAGCAGCCAAGATCAGGGCAATGAGCAGTTCTTC. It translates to CASSQDQGNEQFF.